This T cell receptor (beta chain) was sequenced during a study of blood T cells in healthy people across ages. The CDR3 spans 13 residues. Germline V lookup: CDR1 MNHEY, CDR2 SVGAGI. The V end was cut by 8 bases, the J end by 5 bases, with 13 bases between. For the second PCR, which ran for about 6 to 11 cycles, a sample-barcoded 5' primer and a J-beta primer mix were used. One entry per CDR3 protein, called by TCRdb with MiXCR from the 5' RACE reads. Of some 1.5 million distinct CDR3 sequences listed, about 28% are singletons. In its sample, this clonotype was seen once. Sequencing used blood. This receptor was taken from a woman between 25 and 40 years old in good health. This sequence joins TRBV6-5 and TRBJ1-5; no reliable D call. CDR3 amino acids: CASCTYLDQPQHF. In DNA, the CDR3 is TGTGCCAGCTGTACGTATCTAGATCAGCCCCAGCATTTT.